This passage covers 14 T cell receptor beta chains from one sample sequenced in a study of cytomegalovirus exposure and HLA in healthy donors. A multiplex PCR was run with 60 Vbeta primers and 13 Jbeta primers. Only in-frame clones appear in the TCRdb table, and some are missing; sequencing was by immunoSEQ multiplex PCR. The data show about 160,000 clones, 75% seen once. Sequencing input: PBMCs. All receptors derive from a woman between 50 and 59 years old in good health and CMV-seropositive.

The CDR3, as DNA: TGCGCCAGCAGCCGGACAGCGAACACCGGGGAGCTGTTTTTT. Translating it yields CASSRTANTGELFF. The rearrangement joins TRBV5-1 to TRBJ2-2; D is possibly TRBD1 (6 bases). CDR3 size: 14 residues. CDR1 is SGHRS, CDR2 YFSETQ, per germline. V was cut by 4 bases and J by 0 bases, with 7 bases left in between.

The chain is built from TRBV27 and TRBJ1-4, with D perhaps matching TRBD1 (6 bases). The V and J ends lost 2 bases and 8 bases respectively, with 12 bases between them. The CDR3 spans 14 residues. The germline V gene has CDR1 MNHEY and CDR2 SMNVEV (reference sequence). CDR3 protein: CASSLLHQGEKLFF. The CDR3 DNA is TGTGCCAGCAGTTTACTCCATCAGGGGGAAAAACTGTTTTTT.

This rearrangement joins TRBV19 to TRBJ1-1; no definite D call. The CDR3 consists of 14 residues. Germline V gives CDR1 LNHDA, CDR2 SQIVND (reference sequence). Trimming took off 3 bases at V and 4 bases at J, with 12 bases between the two ends. Here the CDR3 DNA reads TGTGCCAGTAGTATCGTAGGGAGGACCACTGAAGCTTTCTTT. This codes for CASSIVGRTTEAFF.

Here the CDR3 reads CASSRTGGRNTIYF. The DNA of the CDR3 is TGTGCCAGCAGCAGGACAGGGGGCAGAAACACCATATATTTT. The rearrangement joins TRBV6-5 to TRBJ1-3; 11 nucleotides match TRBD1. Germline lookup yields CDR1 MNHEY and CDR2 SVGAGI. V shed 6 bases and J 5 bases; nucleotides not matched to a gene: 3. This CDR3 spans 14 amino acids.

In regard to this clone: Germline and junction disagree at one end, which may indicate a read error. This chain joins TRBV5-1 and TRBJ2-7; 8 positions match TRBD1. The CDR3 consists of 15 residues. Looked up from germline, CDR1 is SGHRS and CDR2 is YFSETQ. CDR3 protein: CASGLASTGAYEQYF. The CDR3 DNA sequence: TGCGCCAGCGGCTTGGCTTCGACAGGGGCCTACGAGCAGTACTTC.

This sequence joins TRBV10-3 and TRBJ1-5; 9 bases are shared with TRBD1. The CDR3 covers 14 residues. Germline V CDR1 and CDR2: ENHRY, SYGVKD. V was pared by 10 bases and J by 5 bases, with 9 bases of the junction left unmatched. This CDR3 reads CATGGQGTDQPQHF. As DNA, the CDR3 is TGTGCCACCGGGGGACAGGGCACCGATCAGCCCCAGCATTTT.

The chain links TRBV9 to TRBJ2-1; 9 bases map to TRBD2. This CDR3 region has 16 residues. V shed 5 bases, J shed 10 bases, and the junction held 16 bases outside the gene matches. Germline loops: CDR1 SGDLS, CDR2 YYNGEE. CDR3 coding DNA: TGTGCCAGCAGTGGTAGTATTGCGGGGGGGCTCCGGGAGCAGTTCTTC. Its protein is CASSGSIAGGLREQFF.

The chain links TRBV18 to TRBJ2-1, with D perhaps matching TRBD2 (5 bases). Between the trimmed V and J ends, which lost 4 bases and 8 bases, there was a span of 12 bases. Per the germline V gene, CDR1 is KGHSH and CDR2 is LQKENI. The CDR3 length is 13 residues. CDR3 sequence: CASSLDLRDEQFF. The CDR3 bases are TGTGCCAGCTCACTGGATCTGAGGGATGAGCAGTTCTTC.

J is TRBJ1-4 and V is TRBV5-5; no reliable D call. The germline V gene encodes CDR1 SGHKS and CDR2 YYEKEE (reference sequence). V was cut by 3 bases and J by 6 bases, with 3 bases left in between. The CDR3 contains 11 residues. The CDR3 loop is CASSSYEKLFF. The CDR3 DNA reads as TGTGCCAGCAGCTCCTATGAAAAACTGTTTTTT.

Notes on this clone: The identical CDR3 is also encoded by other nucleotide sequences in the sample. CDR3 DNA: TGCGCCAGCAGCTTGGGGGGAGGGACTGAAGCTTTCTTT. Translation gives CASSLGGGTEAFF. The J gene is TRBJ1-1, the V gene TRBV5-1; no clear D gene. The CDR3 is 13 amino acids. Germline values: CDR1 SGHRS, CDR2 YFSETQ. Trimming removed 0 bases at V and 5 bases at J, with 8 bases between.

As regards this clone: Additional DNA sequences in this sample encode the identical CDR3. The V call is TRBV2, the J call TRBJ1-5, with 8 bases fitting TRBD1. CDR1 SNHLY and CDR2 FYNNEI come from the germline V gene. The CDR3 runs to 14 residues. With 4 bases clipped from V and 4 bases from J, the junction kept 3 bases outside the gene matches. The CDR3, as DNA: TGTGCCAGCAGTGGTGGACAGGGAAATCAGCCCCAGCATTTT. This sequence encodes CASSGGQGNQPQHF.

The V gene is TRBV5-6, the J gene TRBJ2-1; 7 bases match TRBD1. The CDR3 has 15 residues. Germline trimming cut 4 bases from V and 5 bases from J; bases unmatched to any gene: 9. The germline gives CDR1 SGHDT, CDR2 YYEEEE. CDR3 coding DNA: TGTGCCAGCAGCCACCGGGACAGATCTCACAATGAGCAGTTCTTC. Protein sequence: CASSHRDRSHNEQFF. The entire variable domain, with the rest obtained from reference TRBV5-6 and TRBJ2-1, is as follows: DAGVTQSPTHLIKTRGQQVTLRCSPKSGHDTVSWYQQALGQGPQFIFQYYEEEERQRGNFPDRFSGHQFPNYSSELNVNALLLGDSALYLCASSHRDRSHNEQFFGPGTRLTVL.

The V call is TRBV30, the J call TRBJ2-3; 10 bases match TRBD1. The CDR3 is 14 amino acids. V trimming: 3 bases; J trimming: 5 bases; junction bases outside the gene matches: 5. Germline CDR1 and CDR2: GTSNPN and SVGIG (reference sequence). CDR3 sequence reads: CAWRTGGAEDTQYF. For the CDR3, the DNA is TGTGCCTGGAGGACAGGGGGCGCTGAAGATACGCAGTATTTT.

The chain couples TRBV11-2 to TRBJ2-1; TRBD2 matches at 9 bases. Germline V gene sequence: CDR1 SGHAT, CDR2 FQNNGV. The CDR3 runs to 16 residues. V lost 4 bases to trimming and J lost 3 bases; unmatched junction nucleotides: 7. The CDR3, as DNA: TGTGCCAGCAGCTCCGGTGTAGCGGGGGACTACAATGAGCAGTTCTTC. It is translated as CASSSGVAGDYNEQFF.